The subject of this entry is one TCR beta chain. The target antigen is unknown. The source of the sample is a study of identical twins. Overall study findings and caveats: Researchers reported weaker excess twin sharing in beta out-of-frame sequences.

MiXCR, run by TCRdb on the 5' RACE reads, gives a single entry per CDR3 protein. The sample has about 1.7 million distinct CDR3 sequences, around a third seen once. Sample: cord blood. This clonotype originated in a newborn girl in good health.

In DNA form, the CDR3 reads TGCGCCAGCAGCCAAGATGGGCGGGCCCACAATGAGCAGTTCTTC. Translated, it gives CASSQDGRAHNEQFF. This chain joins TRBV4-1 and TRBJ2-1; D possibly corresponds to TRBD2 (5 bases). Trimming removed 0 bases from V and 5 bases from J, with 11 bases in between. In germline, CDR1 is MGHRA, CDR2 YSYEKL. There are 15 residues in the CDR3.